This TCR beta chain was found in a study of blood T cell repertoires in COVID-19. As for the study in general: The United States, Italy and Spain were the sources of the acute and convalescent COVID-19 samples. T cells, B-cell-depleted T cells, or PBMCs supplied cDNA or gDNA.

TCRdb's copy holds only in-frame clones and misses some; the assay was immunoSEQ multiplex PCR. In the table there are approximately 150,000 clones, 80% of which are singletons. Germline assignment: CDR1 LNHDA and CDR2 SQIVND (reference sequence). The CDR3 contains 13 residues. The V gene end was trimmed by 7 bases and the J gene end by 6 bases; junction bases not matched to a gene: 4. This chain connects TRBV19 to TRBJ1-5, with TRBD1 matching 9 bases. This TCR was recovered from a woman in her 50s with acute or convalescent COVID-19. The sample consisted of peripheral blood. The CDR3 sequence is CASTGTGIQPQHF. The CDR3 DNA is TGTGCCAGTACCGGGACAGGGATTCAGCCCCAGCATTTT.